This TCR beta chain was sequenced during a study of blood T cell repertoires in COVID-19. The CDR3 covers 15 residues. From germline, CDR1 is PRHDT and CDR2 FYEKMQ (reference sequence). V gave up 1 base and J gave up 3 bases; unmatched junction bases: 3. Assay used: immunoSEQ multiplex PCR; TCRdb lists only in-frame clones, some missing. The sample contains some 61,000 clones, 80% to 90% of which appear only once. This chain links TRBV13 with TRBJ1-3; 7 nucleotides match TRBD1. The receptor was isolated from a man in his 60s with acute or convalescent COVID-19. Sequencing used peripheral blood. The CDR3 DNA sequence: TGTGCCAGCAGCTTAGAGGGGGCGTATGGAAACACCATATATTTT. Encoded protein: CASSLEGAYGNTIYF. Full variable domain (rest looked up from reference TRBV13 and TRBJ1-3): AAGVIQSPRHLIKEKRETATLKCYPIPRHDTVYWYQQGPGQDPQFLISFYEKMQSDKGSIPDRFSAQQFSDYHSELNMSSLELGDSALYFCASSLEGAYGNTIYFGEGSWLTVV.